This T cell receptor beta chain was recovered during a study of blood T cell repertoires in COVID-19. About the research overall: Both acute and convalescent COVID-19 samples were obtained from the United States, Italy and Spain. Sources were T cells, B-cell-depleted T cells, or PBMCs; the material itself was cDNA or gDNA.

This CDR3 is built from 16 residues. J was trimmed by 4 bases and V by 5 bases; bases with no gene match: 10. Germline CDR1 and CDR2: KGHDR and SFDVKD. In the authors' workflow: Cell counts per sample came from amplifying reference gene primers. The assay was immunoSEQ multiplex PCR, and TCRdb's table has in-frame clones only and misses some. For V, J and clone size, that table is used; D and trimming come from the DNA. The sample has some 280,000 clones, 89% seen once. The sequenced sample was peripheral blood. The V and J genes are TRBV24-1 and TRBJ2-1; 7 nucleotides line up with TRBD2. This TCR was recovered from a woman in her thirties or forties who had recovered from COVID-19. For the CDR3, the DNA is TGTGCCACCAGTGGTAAACGGGGACTACCTTACAATGAGCAGTTCTTC. Protein product: CATSGKRGLPYNEQFF.